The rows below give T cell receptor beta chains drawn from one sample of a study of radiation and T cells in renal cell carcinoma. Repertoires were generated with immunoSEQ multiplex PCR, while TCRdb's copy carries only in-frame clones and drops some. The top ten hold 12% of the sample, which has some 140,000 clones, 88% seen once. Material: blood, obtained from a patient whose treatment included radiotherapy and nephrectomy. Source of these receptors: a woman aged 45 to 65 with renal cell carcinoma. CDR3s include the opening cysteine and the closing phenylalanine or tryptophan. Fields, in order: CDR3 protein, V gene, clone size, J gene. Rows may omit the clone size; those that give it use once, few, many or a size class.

CASSLVGDRTYNEQFF TRBV5-1 . TRBJ2-1
CASTSGLYNSPLHF TRBV2 few TRBJ1-6
CAIGGDSPSGNTIYF TRBV7-9 . TRBJ1-3
CAWNHGGGSYEQYF TRBV30 . .
CASTLGTGYNEQFF TRBV7-3 . TRBJ2-1
CASSPQGGNTDTQYF TRBV19 . TRBJ2-3
CASMGARQPQHF TRBV28 . TRBJ1-5
CASSEWGTGANYGYTF TRBV6-1 . TRBJ1-2
CASSLDREEYF TRBV6-1 . TRBJ2-7
CAITRGPDTEAFF TRBV10-3 . TRBJ1-1
CASRLGGLNYGYTF TRBV18 . TRBJ1-2
CASSETGLRNEQFF TRBV6-1 . TRBJ2-1